This TCR beta chain was retrieved from a study of T cells in Graves' hyperthyroidism and ophthalmopathy. This clonotype was seen many times. Its specificity is not known. Per the germline V gene, CDR1 is SGHRS and CDR2 is YFSETQ. This CDR3 has 14 amino acids. V was trimmed by 3 bases and J by 2 bases, leaving 6 bases between them. Amplification of TCR beta CDR3 regions was performed using RNA transcripts as template. RT-PCR in the first round (using the HTBI primer set) targeted the TCR CDR3. From the multiplex PCR reads, TCRdb called clonotypes with MiXCR, one entry per CDR3 protein. The top ten clones hold roughly 17% of a sample with around 36,000 distinct CDR3 sequences, around 53% of them seen once. Cells are PBMCs isolated from about 10 ml of fresh blood. Study results and caveats: Among thyroid clonotypes expanded above 0.001, most also appeared in blood. Classification by a 13 V-J model distinguished ophthalmopathy from stable hyperthyroidism.

The sequenced sample was blood. J is TRBJ2-6 and V is TRBV5-1; D is undetermined. The sequence was collected from a man aged 35 to 55 with Graves' ophthalmopathy. CDR3 DNA: TGCGCCAGCAGCTCGTACACTGGGGCCAACGTCCTGACTTTC. Amino acids: CASSSYTGANVLTF.